The 5 T cell receptor beta chains listed next were all sequenced from one sample in a study of cytomegalovirus exposure and HLA in healthy donors. The data were produced by immunoSEQ multiplex PCR, yet TCRdb's version contains in-frame clones alone and is incomplete. Of 120,000 to 150,000 clones listed, around nine tenths are singletons. Specimen: PBMCs. The receptors shown here come from a woman between 18 and 30 years old in good health and CMV-seropositive.

Ten or more counts support this clone. V gene TRBV9 combines with J gene TRBJ1-3; D gene uncertain. Trimming took off 4 bases at V and 3 bases at J, with 11 bases between the two ends. Germline V gene lookup returns CDR1 SGDLS and CDR2 YYNGEE. This CDR3 region has 14 residues. CDR3 in DNA: TGTGCCAGCAGCCCCGGGTGGCGTGGAAACACCATATATTTT. Its translation is CASSPGWRGNTIYF.

The sample holds a few counts of this clone. This chain joins TRBV14 and TRBJ2-7; D perhaps matches TRBD1 (6 bases). Germline lookup yields CDR1 SGHDN and CDR2 FVKESK. There are 15 residues in the CDR3. Trimming took off 4 bases at V and 2 bases at J, with 15 bases between the two ends. The CDR3 nucleotides are TGTGCCAGCAGCCCTAGACAGGCGCGGGCCTACGAGCAGTACTTC. Protein sequence: CASSPRQARAYEQYF.

This chain joins TRBV19 and TRBJ2-3, with 14 positions matching TRBD2. In germline, CDR1 is LNHDA, CDR2 SQIVND (reference sequence). This CDR3 comprises 16 residues. The V segment lost 5 bases and the J segment 8 bases; nucleotides outside the gene matches: 9. The CDR3 is CASSPGTSGSGGTQYF. CDR3 bases: TGTGCCAGTAGTCCGGGGACTAGCGGGAGTGGCGGTACGCAGTATTTT.

The chain uses TRBV19 and TRBJ1-2, with 8 bases matching TRBD1. In germline, CDR1 is LNHDA, CDR2 SQIVND (reference sequence). V gave up 10 bases and J gave up 5 bases; unmatched junction bases: 12. The CDR3 length is 14 residues. CDR3 sequence (DNA): TGTGCCACAAGGGCAGGGGGCGCAGGATATGGCTACACCTTC. This translates into CATRAGGAGYGYTF.

This chain links TRBV2 with TRBJ1-1; 7 bases fit TRBD1. CDR1 SNHLY and CDR2 FYNNEI come from the germline V gene. This CDR3 comprises 14 residues. J gave up 1 base and V 6 bases, and 5 bases lay outside the gene matches. DNA for the CDR3: TGTGCCAGCAGGTCCGGGACAGCGAACACTGAAGCTTTCTTT. Protein: CASRSGTANTEAFF.